This T cell receptor beta chain was obtained from a study of blood T cell repertoires in COVID-19. Looking at the study overall: Collection of acute and convalescent COVID-19 samples took place in the United States, Italy and Spain.

Profiled with immunoSEQ multiplex PCR; TCRdb holds only in-frame clones, not every one. The data show around 180,000 clones, approximately 86% seen once. While infection was still active, Seattle patients were enrolled and then followed longitudinally. J was trimmed by 0 bases and V by 1 base; bases with no gene match: 1. This CDR3 spans 15 amino acids. CDR1 is WSHSY, CDR2 SAAADI, per germline. This clonotype was sampled from a man older than 75 with COVID-19, enrolled during active disease. Sequenced: peripheral blood. This chain links TRBV10-2 with TRBJ2-3, with 7 bases matching TRBD2. The CDR3 spells CASSELRGSTDTQYF. The CDR3 nucleotides are TGCGCCAGCAGTGAGTTGCGGGGGAGCACAGATACGCAGTATTTT.